One and the same sample provided the 26 T cell receptor beta chains below, sequenced in a study of CD8+CD57+ T cells in acquired aplastic anemia. The study profiled TCR beta VDJ and CDR3 using genomic DNA as template. TCRdb fed the reads into MiXCR, producing one record per CDR3 protein. In the table there are 150,000 to 200,000 distinct CDR3 sequences, around 40% of which are singletons. Sequencing input: sorted CD4+, CD8+, or CD8+CD57+ T cells (not recorded which) from PBMCs. These receptors came from a human donor in good health.

This clonotype was seen many times. The V gene is TRBV20-1, the J gene TRBJ1-1, with a tentative D call TRBD1 (6 bases). The germline V and J ends were trimmed by 1 base and 8 bases, with 23 bases remaining between them. Germline CDR1 and CDR2: DFQATT and SNEGSKA (reference sequence). The length of the CDR3 is 16 residues. CDR3 coding DNA: TGCAGTGCTAGAGCCTCTTTGGGCAGGGGCCCTTGGGAAGCTTTCTTT. This sequence encodes CSARASLGRGPWEAFF.

This clonotype was seen only a few times. The CDR3 loop is CASTSWGQENTEAFF. CDR3 coding DNA: TGTGCCAGCACCTCCTGGGGACAGGAGAACACTGAAGCTTTCTTT. The chain is built from TRBV28 and TRBJ1-1; 8 bases are a match to TRBD1. CDR1 and CDR2 (germline): MDHEN, SYDVKM. The CDR3 runs to 15 residues. V was clipped by 7 bases and J by 1 base; unmatched bases: 8.

The gene calls are TRBV10-3 and TRBJ2-2; the D gene is possibly TRBD2 (6 bases). The CDR3 is 15 residues long. Trimming took off 2 bases at V and 6 bases at J, with 13 bases between the two ends. CDR1 is ENHRY and CDR2 is SYGVKD in the germline V gene. CDR3: CAISEPGVSPGELFF. The CDR3 DNA reads as TGTGCCATCAGTGAGCCGGGAGTTAGCCCCGGGGAGCTGTTTTTT.

The chain employs TRBV5-4 and TRBJ1-6; tentative D call: TRBD1 (6 bases). Germline-derived CDR1 and CDR2 are SGHNT and YYREEE (reference sequence). Trimming cost V 0 bases and J 3 bases, with 7 bases left between them. This CDR3 has 15 amino acids. The DNA of the CDR3 is TGTGCCAGCAGCTTGGGGACAGTCTATAATTCACCCCTCCACTTT. This codes for CASSLGTVYNSPLHF.

The chain links TRBV19 to TRBJ2-7; TRBD2 aligns across 7 bases. V was pared by 6 bases and J by 2 bases, with 10 bases of the junction left unmatched. This CDR3 has 15 amino acids. Looked up from germline, CDR1 is LNHDA and CDR2 is SQIVND (reference sequence). Here the CDR3 DNA reads TGTGCCAGTAGGGCATATGGACTAGATCCCTACGAGCAGTACTTC. Translation: CASRAYGLDPYEQYF.

This clonotype was seen ten or more times. The chain recombines TRBV12-3 or TRBV12-4 with TRBJ1-2, with D tentatively TRBD1 (6 bases). CDR3 length: 13 amino acids. Between the trimmed V and J ends, which lost 6 bases and 2 bases, there was a span of 10 bases. The CDR3 bases are TGTGCCAGCAGACGAGGACAGAACTATGGCTACACCTTC. Its translation: CASRRGQNYGYTF.

This clonotype was detected ten times or more. The J gene is TRBJ2-1, the V gene TRBV7-3; D ambiguous. The CDR3 loop spans 12 amino acids. V dropped 3 bases and J dropped 5 bases, with 5 bases sitting between them. CDR1 and CDR2 from the germline V gene are SGHTA and FQGTGA. The CDR3 spells CASSFGDNEQFF. CDR3 DNA sequence: TGTGCCAGCAGCTTTGGAGACAATGAGCAGTTCTTC.

The rearrangement uses TRBV10-3 and TRBJ1-2; no clear D. V was cut by 3 bases and J by 2 bases, with 10 bases left in between. CDR1 ENHRY and CDR2 SYGVKD come from the germline V gene. The CDR3 has 14 residues. This CDR3 reads CAISDMGGNYGYTF. Written as DNA, the CDR3 is TGTGCCATCAGTGACATGGGCGGGAACTATGGCTACACCTTC.

In DNA form, the CDR3 reads TGCAGTGTTCCGTCAGGCAGGGTGTACGAGCAGTACTTC. Protein: CSVPSGRVYEQYF. The chain couples TRBV20-1 to TRBJ2-7; tentatively, D is TRBD1 (5 bases). The CDR3 contains 13 residues. Trimming took 7 bases from V and 4 from J, leaving 17 bases between them. The germline V gene encodes CDR1 DFQATT and CDR2 SNEGSKA (reference sequence).

The chain couples TRBV29-1 to TRBJ1-2, with 8 bases aligning to TRBD1. The CDR3 extends over 11 amino acids. Germline V lookup: CDR1 SQVTM, CDR2 ANQGSEA. The CDR3 coding sequence is TGCACGGACAGGGATACCTATGGCTACACCTTC. This encodes CTDRDTYGYTF. Full variable domain (remainder filled in from reference TRBV29-1 and TRBJ1-2): SAVISQKPSRDICQRGTSLTIQCQVDSQVTMMFWYRQQPGQSLTLIATANQGSEATYESGFVIDKFPISRPNLTFSTLTVSNMSPEDSSIYLCTDRDTYGYTFGSGTRLTVV.

This clonotype was seen repeatedly, ten times or more. This chain uses TRBV7-3 with TRBJ2-2; D is possibly TRBD1 (5 bases). This CDR3 comprises 14 residues. Per germline, CDR1 SGHTA and CDR2 FQGTGA. V lost 4 bases to trimming and J lost 4 bases, with 10 bases between them. The CDR3 DNA is TGTGCCAGCAGCTCGCAGACAGCCACCGGGGAGCTGTTTTTT. It yields the protein CASSSQTATGELFF.

The V and J genes are TRBV15 and TRBJ2-7; D is possibly TRBD1 or TRBD2 (7 bases each). The ends were cut back, 5 bases at V and 7 bases at J, with 15 bases in the middle. There are 13 residues in the CDR3. Germline V lookup: CDR1 LNHNV, CDR2 YYDKDF (reference sequence). This chain's CDR3 is CATSGVQGGEQYF. Here the CDR3 DNA reads TGTGCCACCAGCGGGGTTCAGGGGGGGGAGCAGTACTTC. The full variable domain, its missing parts supplied by reference TRBV15 and TRBJ2-7, is DAMVIQNPRYQVTQFGKPVTLSCSQTLNHNVMYWYQQKSSQAPKLLFHYYDKDFNNEADTPDNFQSRRPNTSFCFLDIRSPGLGDTAMYLCATSGVQGGEQYFGPGTRLTVT.

This chain joins TRBV4-1 and TRBJ1-1, with TRBD1 identical over 7 bases. The CDR3 covers 13 residues. Germline loops: CDR1 MGHRA, CDR2 YSYEKL. With 6 bases clipped from V and 3 bases from J, the junction kept 4 bases outside the gene matches. CDR3 amino acids: CASRDTGDTEAFF. CDR3 in DNA: TGCGCCAGCAGGGACACAGGGGACACTGAAGCTTTCTTT.

The rearrangement links TRBV7-9 to TRBJ1-1; D not certain. Trimming shortened V by 3 bases and J by 3 bases, and 5 bases separated the two germline ends. This CDR3 spans 12 amino acids. Germline V CDR1 and CDR2: SEHNR, FQNEAQ (reference sequence). CDR3 region: CASSFGYTEAFF. CDR3 bases: TGTGCCAGCAGCTTTGGTTACACTGAAGCTTTCTTT. The full variable domain, its missing parts supplied by reference TRBV7-9 and TRBJ1-1, is DTGVSQNPRHKITKRGQNVTFRCDPISEHNRLYWYRQTLGQGPEFLTYFQNEAQLEKSRLLSDRFSAERPKGSFSTLEIQRTEQGDSAMYLCASSFGYTEAFFGQGTRLTVV.

This chain links TRBV7-3 with TRBJ2-3; no clear D gene. The CDR3 runs 14 residues. V lost 6 bases and J lost 2, with 12 bases in between. Germline lookup yields CDR1 SGHTA and CDR2 FQGTGA. The CDR3 spells CASSPSAFTDTQYF. The CDR3 nucleotides read TGTGCCAGCAGTCCCAGCGCATTCACAGATACGCAGTATTTT.

This clonotype was recorded at least ten times. The chain employs TRBV6-1 and TRBJ2-1; unclear D gene. The ends were cut back, 10 bases at V and 4 bases at J, with 5 bases in the middle. Germline assignment: CDR1 MNHNS and CDR2 SASEGT. The CDR3 is 10 amino acids. The CDR3 DNA sequence: TGTGCCACCTATTACAATGAGCAGTTCTTC. Protein: CATYYNEQFF.

This clonotype was recorded at least ten times. The chain combines TRBV14 with TRBJ1-1; 8 nucleotides match TRBD1. The V gene end was trimmed by 2 bases and the J gene end by 0 bases; junction bases not matched to a gene: 8. Germline CDR1 SGHDN, CDR2 FVKESK. CDR3 length: 17 residues. The CDR3 sequence is CASSQYRTGTMNTEAFF. The CDR3 DNA reads TGTGCCAGCAGCCAATATCGGACAGGGACTATGAACACTGAAGCTTTCTTT.

This clonotype was counted a few times. The chain employs TRBV7-9 and TRBJ2-7; D is uncertain. This CDR3 contains 13 residues. The V gene's germline CDR1 is SEHNR and CDR2 FQNEAQ (reference sequence). V was shortened by 1 base and J by 3 bases, with 7 bases between the two germline ends. CDR3 sequence reads: CASSLGRIYEQYF. The CDR3, as DNA: TGTGCCAGCAGCTTAGGCCGGATCTACGAGCAGTACTTC.

The chain links TRBV20-1 to TRBJ2-5; D unresolved. The CDR3 length is 10 residues. Trimming left V 6 bases short and J 1 base short, with 3 bases between. Germline V gene lookup returns CDR1 DFQATT and CDR2 SNEGSKA (reference sequence). DNA for the CDR3: TGCAGTGCCGCCCAAGAGACCCAGTACTTC. This gives the protein CSAAQETQYF.

V is TRBV7-6 and J is TRBJ2-5; D call uncertain. The CDR3 spans 13 residues. V was shortened by 7 bases and J by 5 bases, with 14 bases between the two germline ends. Germline V gives CDR1 SGHVS, CDR2 FNYEAQ. In DNA, the CDR3 is TGTGCCAGCACCCCTGTGGGCGGTGAGACCCAGTACTTC. Amino acids: CASTPVGGETQYF.

The genes are TRBV10-1 and TRBJ1-1; 8 bases fit TRBD1. Germline CDR1 reads WNHNN; CDR2 reads SYGVQD (reference sequence). V was pared by 1 base and J by 3 bases, with 7 bases of the junction left unmatched. The CDR3 totals 16 residues. The CDR3 coding sequence is TGCGCCAGCAGTGAGTTGACCGGGGGACAGGACACTGAAGCTTTCTTT. Encoded protein: CASSELTGGQDTEAFF.

This clonotype was seen at least ten times. The chain has TRBV5-8 and TRBJ1-5; possibly TRBD1 for D (6 bases). The CDR3 runs to 15 residues. Trimming took off 4 bases at V and 5 bases at J, with 16 bases between the two ends. Germline V lookup: CDR1 SGHTS, CDR2 YDEGEE. The CDR3, as DNA: TGTGCCAGCAGCCTCCTGATGGGGGCCGATCAGCCCCAGCATTTT. It translates to CASSLLMGADQPQHF. The complete variable domain, with remaining parts taken from reference TRBV5-8 and TRBJ1-5, reads EAGVTQSPTHLIKTRGQQATLRCSPISGHTSVYWYQQALGLGLQFLLWYDEGEERNRGNFPPRFSGRQFPNYSSELNVNALELEDSALYLCASSLLMGADQPQHFGDGTRLSIL.

This clonotype occurred many times. This chain links TRBV7-2 with TRBJ1-1, with D perhaps TRBD1 (5 bases). Germline values: CDR1 SGHTA, CDR2 FQGNSA. The CDR3 runs to 18 residues. The ends were cut back, 1 base at V and 2 bases at J, with 20 bases in the middle. CDR3 in DNA: TGTGCCAGCAGCTTAGTTGGGAGTAAAGGGACCTTAAACACTGAAGCTTTCTTT. Translating it yields CASSLVGSKGTLNTEAFF.

The chain employs TRBV10-3 and TRBJ2-5, with D perhaps matching TRBD1 (5 bases). Trimming removed 11 bases from V and 3 bases from J, with 16 bases in between. Germline V CDR1 and CDR2: ENHRY, SYGVKD. CDR3 length: 13 residues. The CDR3 DNA is TGTGCCGGCAGAAACGCAGGGAAAGAGACCCAGTACTTC. Translation gives CAGRNAGKETQYF.

The rearrangement links TRBV18 to TRBJ2-2; 7 bases fit TRBD1. V was clipped by 1 base and J by 0 bases; unmatched bases: 8. The CDR3 is 18 amino acids. Per the germline V gene, CDR1 is KGHSH and CDR2 is LQKENI. This chain's CDR3 is CASSPRYRGLTNTGELFF. The CDR3 nucleotides are TGTGCCAGCTCACCACGGTACAGGGGCCTGACGAACACCGGGGAGCTGTTTTTT.

J is TRBJ2-5 and V is TRBV29-1; 8 positions agree with TRBD1. This CDR3 is built from 13 residues. Per the germline V gene, CDR1 is SQVTM and CDR2 is ANQGSEA. V lost 6 bases to trimming and J lost 2 bases; unmatched junction nucleotides: 5. CDR3 in amino acids: CSVDTGGQETQYF. The DNA of the CDR3 is TGCAGCGTAGATACAGGGGGGCAAGAGACCCAGTACTTC.